The 2 T cell receptor beta chains listed next were all sequenced from one sample in a study of human T cells and chemical hapten exposure. Treatment noted: therapeutic diphenylcyclopropenone sensitization with weekly scalp DPC. The study's library attached unique molecular identifiers to single cDNA molecules. Each CDR3 protein gets one entry after TCRdb re-called the reads with MiXCR. This table holds approximately 2,400 distinct CDR3 sequences, around 46% found once. Sequencing was performed on whole blood, taken before DPC sensitization or 2, 6, or about 24 weeks after (not recorded which). The receptors derive from an adult with alopecia areata. Some clones in this sample may be carry-over from other donors' samples. This table probably holds off-target reads from a library built for another chain.

This clonotype is categorized as large (0.1 to 1%). The chain recombines TRBV7-9 with TRBJ2-4; D is uncertain. The CDR3 runs 14 residues. Trimming stripped 4 bases from V and 2 bases from J, with 9 bases between. Germline V gives CDR1 SEHNR, CDR2 FQNEAQ (reference sequence). The CDR3 region is CASSSYQTKNIQYF. As DNA, the CDR3 is TGTGCCAGCAGCTCCTATCAAACCAAAAACATTCAGTACTTC.

This sequence joins TRBV7-3 and TRBJ2-1; D may correspond to TRBD1 or TRBD2 (5 bases each). CDR1 is SGHTA, CDR2 FQGTGA, per germline. V shed 1 base and J shed 6 bases, with 16 bases lying between them. This CDR3 has 16 amino acids. CDR3 in DNA: TGTGCCAGCAGCTTAAATCGAGAGGGCAGGGCCAATGAGCAGTTCTTC. It yields the protein CASSLNREGRANEQFF.